The 25 T cell receptor beta chains below were found in one sample sequenced in a study of identical twins. From the 5' RACE reads, TCRdb called clonotypes with MiXCR, one entry per CDR3 protein. Found here are over 500,000 distinct CDR3 sequences, 20% to 25% of them singletons; the top ten hold 0.91%. Separately, the same data were catalogued under a study of T cells expressing NK-cell markers.

The sequenced sample was CD4+ T cells sorted from blood. Receptors were obtained from a woman aged 18 to 35 in good health.

The chain carries TRBV4-2 and TRBJ2-3, with D possibly being TRBD1 or TRBD2 (5 bases each). The CDR3 is 16 amino acids. V shed 0 bases and J shed 6 bases, with 16 bases lying between them. From germline, CDR1 is LGHNA and CDR2 YNFKEQ. The CDR3 here is CASSQDGTGWLDTQYF. The CDR3 coding sequence is TGTGCCAGCAGCCAAGACGGGACGGGGTGGCTGGATACGCAGTATTTT.

This clonotype was detected a few times. V usage is TRBV20-1 and J usage is TRBJ1-3; possible D gene TRBD1, 5 bases. V shed 2 bases and J shed 11 bases, with 10 bases lying between them. CDR1 is DFQATT, CDR2 SNEGSKA, per germline (reference sequence). This CDR3 is built from 11 residues. CDR3 protein: CSARIDRSIYF. CDR3 DNA sequence: TGCAGTGCTAGAATAGACAGATCCATATATTTT.

This clonotype was seen a handful of times. This chain links TRBV20-1 with TRBJ1-1; 9 bases are a match to TRBD1. Germline CDR1 reads DFQATT; CDR2 reads SNEGSKA (reference sequence). The CDR3 spans 15 residues. V lost 1 base and J lost 3; bases outside the gene matches: 6. CDR3 in amino acids: CSARVQGQGHTEAFF. The DNA of the CDR3 is TGCAGTGCTAGAGTCCAGGGACAGGGCCACACTGAAGCTTTCTTT.

The V call is TRBV5-1, the J call TRBJ2-1, with D perhaps given as TRBD1 or TRBD2 (5 bases each). Germline CDR1 and CDR2: SGHRS and YFSETQ. Trimming stripped 2 bases from V and 7 bases from J, with 22 bases between. The CDR3 totals 17 residues. The CDR3 reads CASSFDRGEIYQNEQFF. The CDR3 DNA follows: TGCGCCAGCAGCTTCGACAGAGGGGAGATTTACCAGAATGAGCAGTTCTTC.

Many counts were recorded for this clonotype. The rearrangement joins TRBV4-3 to TRBJ1-1; the D is unclear. The CDR3 consists of 15 residues. Germline CDR1 and CDR2: LGHNA and YSLEER. With 2 bases removed from V and 4 bases from J, the gap between germline ends came to 14 bases. This CDR3 reads CASSQITAPGTEAFF. The DNA of the CDR3 is TGCGCCAGCAGCCAAATCACAGCCCCGGGCACTGAAGCTTTCTTT.

This clonotype was observed a handful of times. This sequence joins TRBV5-1 and TRBJ2-1, with TRBD1 as a possible D gene (5 bases). The CDR3 extends over 15 amino acids. Trimming took 0 bases from V and 6 from J, leaving 13 bases between them. Germline CDR1 reads SGHRS; CDR2 reads YFSETQ. CDR3 sequence (DNA): TGCGCCAGCAGCTTGGGGGGCGACAGACGCAATGAGCAGTTCTTC. Translating it yields CASSLGGDRRNEQFF.

The chain combines TRBV20-1 with TRBJ2-1; D is perhaps TRBD2 (7 bases). This CDR3 spans 14 amino acids. Germline CDR1 and CDR2: DFQATT and SNEGSKA (reference sequence). With 2 bases removed from V and 8 bases from J, the gap between germline ends came to 16 bases. In nucleotides, the CDR3 is TGCAGTGCTAGACCGAGCGGAGGGGGGGATGAGCAGTTCTTC. Translated: CSARPSGGGDEQFF.

This CDR3 reads CASGAGPFGYTF. The CDR3 region has the DNA TGTGCCAGCGGCGCAGGGCCGTTTGGCTACACCTTC. The V gene is TRBV11-2, the J gene TRBJ1-2; weak D call: TRBD1 (5 bases). CDR3 size: 12 residues. Trimming removed 8 bases from V and 7 bases from J, with 14 bases in between. Germline V CDR1 and CDR2: SGHAT, FQNNGV.

This clonotype was counted ten times or more. This chain connects TRBV29-1 to TRBJ1-1; D is perhaps TRBD1 (6 bases). Germline CDR1 and CDR2: SQVTM and ANQGSEA. Trimming cost V 4 bases and J 4 bases, with 16 bases left between them. The CDR3 is 14 residues long. This chain's CDR3 is CSVAGRGGATEAFF. In DNA, the CDR3 is TGCAGCGTTGCAGGGCGAGGGGGTGCCACTGAAGCTTTCTTT.

V is TRBV7-9 and J is TRBJ2-2, with 7 bases fitting TRBD1. The CDR3 length is 14 residues. V was clipped by 2 bases and J by 7 bases; unmatched bases: 4. The V gene's germline CDR1 is SEHNR and CDR2 FQNEAQ (reference sequence). The CDR3 loop reads CASSLRGPGGELFF. The DNA for the CDR3 is TGTGCCAGCAGCTTAAGGGGGCCCGGCGGGGAGCTGTTTTTT. Looking up the rest from reference TRBV7-9 and TRBJ2-2 gives the full variable domain: DTGVSQNPRHKITKRGQNVTFRCDPISEHNRLYWYRQTLGQGPEFLTYFQNEAQLEKSRLLSDRFSAERPKGSFSTLEIQRTEQGDSAMYLCASSLRGPGGELFFGEGSRLTVL.

V usage is TRBV10-1 and J usage is TRBJ1-3; TRBD1 agrees at 8 bases. Per the germline V gene, CDR1 is WNHNN and CDR2 is SYGVQD (reference sequence). The CDR3 runs 13 residues. J lost 1 base, V lost 10 bases, and 3 bases had no gene match. CDR3 in DNA: TGCGCCACTCAGGGGGCTTCTGGAAACACCATATATTTT. This codes for CATQGASGNTIYF.

The rearrangement uses TRBV11-1 and TRBJ2-1, with 7 positions matching TRBD1. The length of the CDR3 is 13 residues. CDR1 and CDR2 (germline): SGHAT, FQDESV (reference sequence). The J segment lost 9 bases and the V segment lost 5 bases, leaving 7 bases of the junction unmatched. The CDR3 nucleotides are TGTGCCAGCAGCAAAGACAGGGCAGGTGAGCAGTTCTTC. Its translation: CASSKDRAGEQFF.

This clonotype was seen ten or more times. The V and J genes are TRBV20-1 and TRBJ1-5; no clear D gene. The CDR3 totals 13 residues. Germline V lookup: CDR1 DFQATT, CDR2 SNEGSKA (reference sequence). The V end lost 2 bases, the J end lost 3 bases, and 8 bases lay between the germline ends. The CDR3, as DNA: TGCAGTGCTAGAAACGATCCCAATCAGCCCCAGCATTTT. Amino acids: CSARNDPNQPQHF.

This clonotype was seen a few times. The chain carries TRBV3-1 and TRBJ2-5; TRBD1 aligns across 8 bases. Per germline, CDR1 LGHDT and CDR2 YNNKEL (reference sequence). The CDR3 consists of 15 residues. The V gene end was trimmed by 3 bases and the J gene end by 4 bases; junction bases not matched to a gene: 7. The CDR3 nucleotides read TGTGCCAGCAGCCACCGCGGCAGGGGGCGAGAGACCCAGTACTTC. This translates into CASSHRGRGRETQYF.

The chain combines TRBV6-4 with TRBJ1-1, with D unresolved. The CDR3 totals 13 residues. V was clipped by 2 bases and J by 5 bases, with 9 bases between them. Germline lookup yields CDR1 MRHNA and CDR2 SNTAGT. The CDR3, as DNA: TGTGCCAGCAGTGACAAAGACGGAACTGAAGCTTTCTTT. Translation: CASSDKDGTEAFF.

The chain links TRBV12-3 or TRBV12-4 to TRBJ2-3; 7 bases agree with TRBD1. There are 16 residues in the CDR3. V lost 5 bases and J lost 1; bases outside the gene matches: 9. For the CDR3, the DNA is TGTGCCAGCAGTCCTCCACAGGGGACAGGCACAGATACGCAGTATTTT. Protein product: CASSPPQGTGTDTQYF.

The V and J genes are TRBV2 and TRBJ2-3; TRBD2 aligns across 8 bases. V shed 5 bases and J 2 bases; nucleotides not matched to a gene: 6. CDR1 and CDR2 from the germline V gene are SNHLY and FYNNEI. The CDR3 totals 15 residues. CDR3 in DNA: TGTGCCAGCAGTCCGATACTAGCGGCCACAGATACGCAGTATTTT. It translates to CASSPILAATDTQYF.

This clonotype was seen a few times. The rearrangement uses TRBV6-2 or TRBV6-3 and TRBJ2-7, with 7 bases identical to TRBD2. The CDR3 spans 15 residues. CDR1 and CDR2 from the germline V gene are MNHEY and SVGEGT. V lost 6 bases to trimming and J lost 9 bases; unmatched junction nucleotides: 17. CDR3 region: CASSLGLGTKRRQYF. The CDR3, as DNA: TGTGCCAGCAGCCTTGGACTAGGAACAAAGAGGAGGCAGTACTTC.

CDR3 bases: TGTGCCAGCAGTTACTCGGTTCGTGGAAACACCATATATTTT. Its protein is CASSYSVRGNTIYF. The chain recombines TRBV6-2 or TRBV6-3 with TRBJ1-3; D is unclear. This CDR3 is built from 14 residues. The V and J ends lost 0 bases and 3 bases respectively, with 6 bases between them. Germline assignment: CDR1 MNHEY and CDR2 SVGEGT.

In its sample, this clonotype was seen once. This is likely a read error, given that the CDR3 carries no conserved phenylalanine or tryptophan at its end. The DNA is left out, because the CDR3 cannot be placed on it with certainty; the CDR3 is given as TCRdb lists it. This rearrangement joins TRBV2 to TRBJ2-7; no DNA check was done on the table's D call, TRBD1. Germline V CDR1 and CDR2: SNHLY, FYNNEI. A total of 11 residues make up the CDR3, ends included. The CDR3 spells CASSDGTPEGI.

This clonotype was seen a handful of times. The chain couples TRBV6-5 to TRBJ2-3, with D tentatively TRBD2 (6 bases). Trimming took off 5 bases at V and 1 base at J, with 10 bases between the two ends. Looked up from germline, CDR1 is MNHEY and CDR2 is SVGAGI. The CDR3 is 14 residues long. CDR3 loop: CASSLQRGTDTQYF. The CDR3 nucleotides are TGTGCCAGCAGTCTACAGCGGGGCACAGATACGCAGTATTTT.

This clonotype was observed a few times. This chain joins TRBV20-1 and TRBJ1-5; TRBD1 matches at 9 bases. Germline V gene data show CDR1 as DFQATT and CDR2 as SNEGSKA (reference sequence). The CDR3 length is 14 residues. Trimming took 5 bases from V and 6 from J; bases not matched to a gene: 8. Written as DNA, the CDR3 is TGCAGTGCTGTCGGACAGGGGCCTTCTCAGCCCCAGCATTTT. Translating it yields CSAVGQGPSQPQHF.

The chain uses TRBV7-2 and TRBJ1-3, with D unresolved. The CDR3 sequence is 14 residues long. Trimming stripped 2 bases from V and 12 bases from J, with 17 bases between. Per germline, CDR1 SGHTA and CDR2 FQGNSA. The CDR3 loop reads CASSLPPPAPGIYF. In DNA form, the CDR3 reads TGTGCCAGCAGCTTACCCCCCCCAGCCCCGGGCATATATTTT.

This clonotype was detected only a few times. CDR3 region: CASSLAGAADTQYF. Here the CDR3 DNA reads TGTGCCAGCAGTTTAGCGGGAGCCGCAGATACGCAGTATTTT. The chain couples TRBV12-3 or TRBV12-4 to TRBJ2-3, with a tentative D call TRBD2 (5 bases). This CDR3 is 14 amino acids long. Trimming took 0 bases from V and 4 from J, leaving 8 bases between them.

This clonotype was counted only a few times. The rearrangement joins TRBV6-6 to TRBJ2-7, with 7 nucleotides matching TRBD2. The CDR3 consists of 13 residues. The trim removed 9 bases at V and 0 bases at J, leaving 5 bases unmatched. Germline V lookup: CDR1 MNHNY, CDR2 SVGAGI (reference sequence). The CDR3 DNA reads TGTGCCAGTACTAGCGTTATCTCCTACGAGCAGTACTTC. Amino acid sequence: CASTSVISYEQYF.